The 2 T cell receptor beta chains below come from one sample, sequenced in a study of Ad26.COV2.S vaccination and SARS-CoV-2 variants. Libraries were prepared by immunoSEQ multiplex PCR; TCRdb keeps only in-frame clonotypes and omits some of them. Among about 470,000 clones listed, about 90% were seen once. Treatment in this sample: around 19 received Ad26.COV2.S at low or high dose, single or two shots; roughly five received placebo; per-sample allocation not given. Sampling was done on day 63 after the first vaccine or placebo injection. The source was peripheral blood, collected in a trial of Ad26.COV2.S vaccine versus placebo. The receptors originated from a person between 18 and 59 years old who received the Ad26.COV2.S COVID-19 vaccine or a placebo.

The rearrangement joins TRBV5-6 to TRBJ1-4; TRBD1 aligns across 7 bases. Per germline, CDR1 SGHDT and CDR2 YYEEEE. Germline trimming cut 1 base from V and 7 bases from J; bases unmatched to any gene: 4. The CDR3 sequence is 14 residues long. This chain's CDR3 is CASSLTGVGEKLFF. The CDR3, as DNA: TGTGCCAGCAGCTTGACAGGGGTGGGTGAAAAACTGTTTTTT.

This clone appeared a few times. The V and J genes are TRBV27 and TRBJ1-1, with D possibly TRBD1 on 6 matching bases. Deletions cut 0 bases from V and 5 bases from J, with 10 bases between. Looked up from germline, CDR1 is MNHEY and CDR2 is SMNVEV (reference sequence). There are 14 residues in the CDR3. The CDR3 is CASSLSGRGTEAFF. The CDR3 coding sequence is TGTGCCAGCAGTTTATCTGGCAGGGGAACTGAAGCTTTCTTT.